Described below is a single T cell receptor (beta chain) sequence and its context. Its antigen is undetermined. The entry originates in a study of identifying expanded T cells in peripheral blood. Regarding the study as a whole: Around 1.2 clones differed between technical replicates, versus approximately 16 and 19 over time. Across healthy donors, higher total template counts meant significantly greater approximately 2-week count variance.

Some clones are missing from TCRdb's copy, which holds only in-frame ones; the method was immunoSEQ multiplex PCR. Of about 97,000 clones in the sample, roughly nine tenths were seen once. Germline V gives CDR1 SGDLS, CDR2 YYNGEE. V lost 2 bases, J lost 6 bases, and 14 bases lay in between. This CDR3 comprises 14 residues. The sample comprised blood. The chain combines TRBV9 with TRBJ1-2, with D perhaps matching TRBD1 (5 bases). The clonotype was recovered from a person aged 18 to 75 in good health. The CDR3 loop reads CASSVGEGLDGYTF. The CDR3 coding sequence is TGTGCCAGCAGCGTGGGAGAGGGACTAGATGGCTACACCTTC.